Listed below are T cell receptor beta chains from one sample, sequenced in a study of low-dose radiotherapy and immunotherapy resistance in tumors. Via MiXCR, TCRdb re-called the reads, giving one row per CDR3 protein. The sample has tens of thousands of distinct CDR3 sequences; approximately 20% are singletons. Sample: PBMCs, taken before treatment. These receptors were obtained from a male donor with prostate cancer. Each CDR3 is given with its conserved first and last residue. D genes are given only for firm matches. Clone size is not always given. Where it is, it says once, few, many or a class for expanded clones.

15,many,NA,TRBJ2-5,TRBV3-1,TGTGCCAGCAGCCAGGGAGCGGCGGCTGCAGGGACCCAGTACTTC,CASSQGAAAAGTQYF
14,many,TRBD2,TRBJ2-3,TRBV6-2/TRBV6-3,TGTGCCAGCAGTTACTCGCGGGAGTTCGATACGCAGTATTTT,CASSYSREFDTQYF
17,many,TRBD1,TRBJ2-1,TRBV5-1,TGCGCCAGCAGCTTTTTCACGACGGACAGGGTAAGATTAGAGCAGTTCTTC,CASSFFTTDRVRLEQFF
14,many,NA,TRBJ2-2,TRBV6-2/TRBV6-3,TGTGCCAGCACCCTTAGTTATCTCACCGGGGAGCTGTTTTTT,CASTLSYLTGELFF
16,NA,TRBD2,TRBJ2-2,TRBV5-3,TGTGCCAGCAGCTTGGGACTAGCGGGTAGGACCGGGGAGCTGTTTTTT,CASSLGLAGRTGELFF
13,NA,TRBD2,TRBJ2-3,TRBV30,TGTGCCTGGGGGACTAGCGGCACAGATACGCAGTATTTT,CAWGTSGTDTQYF
15,many,NA,TRBJ2-5,TRBV4-1,TGCGCCAGCACCCCCATGGCCAGGGGTACCGAGACCCAGTACTTC,CASTPMARGTETQYF
17,many,NA,TRBJ2-2,TRBV13,TGTGCCAGCAGCTCCCCCGGGGTTGGCTCGAACACCGGGGAGCTGTTTTTT,CASSSPGVGSNTGELFF
16,many,NA,TRBJ2-3,TRBV3-1,TGTGCCAGCAGCCAAGGTCTCGGGCAAGCCACAGATACGCAGTATTTT,CASSQGLGQATDTQYF
11,many,NA,TRBJ1-1,TRBV19,TGTGCCATCAGATTGGGCACTGAAGCTTTCTTT,CAIRLGTEAFF
18,many,NA,TRBJ2-2,TRBV7-2,TGTGCCAGCAGCTTTTCCTTTCTGGAGGGGGTCGGCACCGGGGAGCTGTTTTTT,CASSFSFLEGVGTGELFF
15,NA,TRBD2,TRBJ2-1,TRBV9,TGTGCCAGCAGCGTCGGGACTAGGACCTACAATGAGCAGTTCTTC,CASSVGTRTYNEQFF
16,many,TRBD1,TRBJ2-2,TRBV19,TGTGCCAGTAGTGCCGGGACAGGGGTCAACACCGGGGAGCTGTTTTTT,CASSAGTGVNTGELFF
15,many,NA,TRBJ1-4,TRBV2,TGTGCCAGCAACCCGGGCCCGGGCACTAATGAAAAACTGTTTTTT,CASNPGPGTNEKLFF
15,many,NA,TRBJ2-1,TRBV7-2,TGTGCCAGCAGCTTAGGTGGGGGCTACAACAATGAGCAGTTCTTC,CASSLGGGYNNEQFF
18,NA,TRBD2,TRBJ2-1,TRBV6-2/TRBV6-3,TGTGCCAGCAGTTATTTAGCGGGAGGGCCTGAGGTGGGGAATGAGCAGTTCTTC,CASSYLAGGPEVGNEQFF
17,NA,NA,TRBJ2-5,TRBV21-1,TGTGCCAGCAGCAACTGCTTAGCGGGAGGGCCGAGGGAGACCCAGTACTTC,CASSNCLAGGPRETQYF
15,many,NA,TRBJ2-7,TRBV28,TGTGCCAGCAGTCTTCCTAGCGTGGGGATCTACGAGCAGTACTTC,CASSLPSVGIYEQYF
16,many,TRBD1,TRBJ1-2,TRBV5-5,TGTGCCAGCAGCCTTATCGGACAGGGCCCTAACTATGGCTACACCTTC,CASSLIGQGPNYGYTF
17,many,NA,TRBJ2-3,TRBV20-1,TGCAGTGCTAGAGATTTTTCGCGGTTCAGGTCCGGAGATACGCAGTATTTT,CSARDFSRFRSGDTQYF
14,NA,TRBD2,TRBJ2-1,TRBV5-6,TGTGCCAGCAGCGGGACTAGCACCTACAATGAGCAGTTCTTC,CASSGTSTYNEQFF
17,few,TRBD2,TRBJ2-1,TRBV3-1,TGTGCCAGCAGCCAAGATCGAGGTAGCGGGCTAAACAATGAGCAGTTCTTC,CASSQDRGSGLNNEQFF
14,NA,NA,TRBJ1-2,TRBV10-3,TGTGCCCCACCACGGAGTAGGGACCGCTATGGCTACACCTTC,CAPPRSRDRYGYTF
15,many,TRBD1,TRBJ1-1,TRBV5-1,TGCGCCAGCAGCTTTCTACAGGGGAGGAACACTGAAGCTTTCTTT,CASSFLQGRNTEAFF
11,many,NA,TRBJ2-1,TRBV9,TGTGCCAGCAGCTCGCACGATGAGCAGTTCTTC,CASSSHDEQFF
15,many,TRBD2,TRBJ2-1,TRBV5-1,TGCGCCAGCAGCTTAGCGGGGGAGACCTACAATGAGCAGTTCTTC,CASSLAGETYNEQFF
15,many,NA,TRBJ2-1,TRBV11-3,TGTGCCAGCAGCTTAGAGCTAGGATTATACAATGAGCAGTTCTTC,CASSLELGLYNEQFF
15,NA,NA,TRBJ1-2,TRBV20-1,TGCAGTGCTAGAGAAACGGACAGAGGAGGCTATGGCTACACCTTC,CSARETDRGGYGYTF
18,NA,NA,TRBJ1-1,TRBV14,TGTGCCAGCAGCCAAGCCCGACAGTCGACTAACATGAACACTGAAGCTTTCTTT,CASSQARQSTNMNTEAFF
18,many,NA,TRBJ2-1,TRBV12-3/TRBV12-4,TGTGCCAGCAGTGCCACGGTGGGGGGGGCCAAATCCTACAATGAGCAGTTCTTC,CASSATVGGAKSYNEQFF
18,many,NA,TRBJ2-1,TRBV21-1,TGTGCCAGCAGCGAAGCGCAGAGGCGGGGGGTCCTCTACAATGAGCAGTTCTTC,CASSEAQRRGVLYNEQFF
17,many,NA,TRBJ2-5,TRBV6-1,TGTGCCAGCAGTCGTGTGTGGGGGGGGGCCGGAGGGGAGACCCAGTACTTC,CASSRVWGGAGGETQYF
14,many,TRBD1,TRBJ1-1,TRBV29-1,TGCAGCGTTGTGCCTGCGGGTCGGGACAGCTTAGCTTTCTTT,CSVVPAGRDSLAFF
11,many,NA,TRBJ1-1,TRBV20-1,TGCAGCGCAATACCGTACACTGAAGCTTTCTTT,CSAIPYTEAFF
13,many,TRBD2,TRBJ2-3,TRBV20-1,TGCAGCCAGGGACTAGCGGGTGCAGATACGCAGTATTTT,CSQGLAGADTQYF
15,many,TRBD1,TRBJ1-5,TRBV20-1,TGCAGTGCTACCCGACCCGGGACAGGGCGAGAGCCCCAGCATTTT,CSATRPGTGREPQHF
14,many,NA,TRBJ2-2,TRBV5-1,TGCGCCAGCAGCTTGGCCAGGAACACCGGGGAGCTGTTTTTT,CASSLARNTGELFF
14,many,TRBD1,TRBJ2-7,TRBV20-1,TGCAGTGCGGAGGACAGGGTTAGCTCCTACGAGCAGTACTTC,CSAEDRVSSYEQYF
13,many,TRBD1,TRBJ1-1,TRBV28,TGTGCCAGCAGTTTATTGGGACAGGAGGTAGCTTTCTTT,CASSLLGQEVAFF
14,NA,TRBD1,TRBJ2-7,TRBV9,TGTGCCGGCAGCGTAGCTGACAGGGACTACGAGCAGTACTTC,CAGSVADRDYEQYF
14,many,TRBD2,TRBJ2-4,TRBV28,TGTGCCAGCAGCCTCTCATCGGGAGGGAACATTCAGTACTTC,CASSLSSGGNIQYF
13,NA,TRBD1,TRBJ2-4,TRBV30,TGTGCCTGGTCGACAGGGGGCTTTCACATTCAGTACTTC,CAWSTGGFHIQYF
15,NA,TRBD2,TRBJ2-7,TRBV6-2/TRBV6-3,TGTGCCAGCAGACGTCCGGGGGGACTAAACTACGAGCAGTACTTC,CASRRPGGLNYEQYF
15,NA,NA,TRBJ2-2,TRBV20-1,NA,CSASEREGLGELFFF
13,few,NA,TRBJ1-2,TRBV2,TGTGCCAGCAGTGACCAGGGAAGGTATGGCTACACCTTC,CASSDQGRYGYTF
15,many,NA,TRBJ2-2,TRBV7-6,TGTGCCAGCAGCTTTGCGACAGAAAACACCGGGGAGCTGTTTTTT,CASSFATENTGELFF
14,many,NA,TRBJ2-5,TRBV2,TGTGCCAGCAGGGGACTTGAATATCAAGAGACCCAGTACTTC,CASRGLEYQETQYF
15,NA,TRBD1,TRBJ1-3,TRBV6-5,TGTGCCAGAGGTTCTACAGGGGGCTCTGGAAACACCATATATTTT,CARGSTGGSGNTIYF
16,many,NA,TRBJ1-2,TRBV4-1,TGCGCCAGCAGCCAAGTTTTCCCACCGCCTAACTATGGCTACACCTTC,CASSQVFPPPNYGYTF
15,many,TRBD1,TRBJ2-2,TRBV25-1,TGTGCCAGCAGTAAACTAGAGGGGGCTGACGGGGAGCTGTTTTTT,CASSKLEGADGELFF
11,NA,NA,TRBJ2-5,TRBV29-1,TGCAGCGTTGGGTTCGTGGAGACCCAGTACTTC,CSVGFVETQYF
19,many,TRBD1,TRBJ1-5,TRBV19,TGTGCCAGTAGTATAGACGCGCTCCCGGGACAGGGGGCAAGTCAGCCCCAGCATTTT,CASSIDALPGQGASQPQHF
17,many,TRBD2,TRBJ2-3,TRBV6-5,TGTGCCAGCAGTTATTCGAACGGGGGGGCCCTCACAGATACGCAGTATTTT,CASSYSNGGALTDTQYF
13,many,NA,TRBJ2-3,TRBV12-3/TRBV12-4,TGTGCCAGCAGGGAGACAACCACAGATACGCAGTATTTT,CASRETTTDTQYF
15,many,TRBD2,TRBJ2-7,TRBV4-1,TGCGCCAGCAGCCTCCTCCAGCGGGGGGCCTACGAGCAGTACTTC,CASSLLQRGAYEQYF